This T cell receptor (beta chain) was identified in a study of blood T cell repertoires in COVID-19. Study information: Spain, Italy and the United States supplied samples that represented acute and convalescent COVID-19. The cDNA or gDNA used as material had been derived from T cells, B-cell-depleted T cells, or PBMCs.

How the authors handled the data: By means of reference gene primer amplification, nucleated cell counts were estimated. Some clones are missing from TCRdb's copy, which holds only in-frame ones; the method was immunoSEQ multiplex PCR. V and J calls and clone size are those listed in that table; D and trimming were worked out from the DNA. The table shows 250,000 to 350,000 clones, with about 86% occurring only once. Germline CDR1 MNHEY, CDR2 SMNVEV (reference sequence). Trimming pared 6 bases from V and 5 bases from J, leaving 16 bases between. The CDR3 totals 14 residues. The rearrangement joins TRBV27 to TRBJ1-2; possibly TRBD1 for D (5 bases). The sample comprised peripheral blood. This sequence was found in a woman aged 50 to 60 with acute or convalescent COVID-19. This CDR3 reads CASSPRDWGYGYTF. Here the CDR3 DNA reads TGTGCCAGCAGCCCTCGGGACTGGGGATATGGCTACACCTTC.